This TCR beta chain came from a study of a mutant IDH1 vaccine in newly diagnosed glioma. About the study: Those enrolled had earlier been treated with radiotherapy, temozolomide, or both, mostly both.

Noted time point: baseline, week 1 (first vaccination visit). Treatment in this sample: pre-vaccination baseline after standard-of-care therapy. Diagnosis in the donors showed new WHO grade 3 or 4 astrocytomas that were IDH1-mutant and ATRX-lost. The germline V gene has CDR1 PRHDT and CDR2 FYEKMQ (reference sequence). The CDR3 length is 16 residues. V was shortened by 0 bases and J by 5 bases, with 16 bases between the two germline ends. Some clones are missing from TCRdb's copy, which holds only in-frame ones; the method was immunoSEQ multiplex PCR. The data contain some 67,000 clones, over 70% of them seen just once; the ten biggest clones take up roughly 4.4%. In this sample, this clone turned up once.

This TCR derives from a woman under 30 with glioma. Some clones in this sample may be carry-over from other donors' samples. This sequence joins TRBV13 and TRBJ2-5; D may be TRBD1 or TRBD2 (6 bases each). Sequenced here: peripheral blood mononuclear cells (PBMCs), sampled from a glioma patient treated with radiotherapy, temozolomide or both. The CDR3 DNA follows: TGTGCCAGCAGCTTAGGGGGCGTGGGGGGCCGGGAGACCCAGTACTTC. Translating gives CASSLGGVGGRETQYF.